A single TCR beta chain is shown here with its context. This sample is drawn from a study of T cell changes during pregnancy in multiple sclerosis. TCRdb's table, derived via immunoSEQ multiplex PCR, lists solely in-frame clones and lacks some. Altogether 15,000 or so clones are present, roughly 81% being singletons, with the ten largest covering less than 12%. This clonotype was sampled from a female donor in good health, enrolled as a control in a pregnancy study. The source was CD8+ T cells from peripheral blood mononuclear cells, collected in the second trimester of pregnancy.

The CDR3 spells CASSLNRGPEQYF. DNA for the CDR3: TGTGCCAGCAGTTTGAACAGGGGGCCCGAGCAGTACTTC. The V and J genes are TRBV28 and TRBJ2-7, with 9 bases that match TRBD1. CDR3 length: 13 residues. V shed 3 bases and J 6 bases; nucleotides not matched to a gene: 3. Germline lookup yields CDR1 MDHEN and CDR2 SYDVKM.